The clone carrying this T cell receptor beta chain has a handful of counts. Its antigen is not identified. The CDR3 has 13 amino acids. The junction had 6 bases not matched to a gene; V was cut back by 5 bases and J by 8 bases. Germline CDR1 and CDR2: SGHTA and FQGNSA. Expressed TCRB transcripts were sequenced, since all the RNA that had been isolated was reverse transcribed. TCRdb's copy holds only in-frame clones and misses some; the assay was immunoSEQ multiplex PCR. Here the sample spans 250,000 to 350,000 clones, more than 13% being singletons. This sample was included in a study of beta chain features in type 1 diabetes. Points from the study as a whole: Type 1 diabetes patients showed a moderate but significant shortening of TCRB CDR3s in all four CD4+ subsets.

V is TRBV7-2 and J is TRBJ1-2; 9 bases fit TRBD1. The sequence was obtained from a man aged 30 to 39 with type 1 diabetes. Material: naive CD4+ T cells from blood. The CDR3 loop is CASSTRTGEGYTF. In DNA, the CDR3 is TGTGCCAGCAGCACCCGGACAGGGGAGGGCTACACCTTC.